Detailed here is one T cell receptor beta chain. Its antigen remains unidentified. The record originates from a study of radiation and T cells in renal cell carcinoma. General study points: In blood, top tumor clones expanded by 2 weeks, shrinking by 4. Baseline intratumoral clonotype presence is unknown without pretreatment biopsies.

Clones were read by immunoSEQ multiplex PCR, and TCRdb kept only the in-frame ones, dropping some. The sample has approximately 24,000 clones; 40% to 55% are singletons. The CDR3 runs 14 residues. Germline V gives CDR1 SGHTA, CDR2 FQGNSA. Trimming pared 3 bases from V and 4 bases from J, leaving 12 bases between. Treatment: 15 Gy SBRT to primary tumor, nephrectomy 4 weeks later. Nephrectomy followed 15 Gy stereotactic body radiation by 4 weeks. The receptor comes from a woman between 45 and 65 years old with renal cell carcinoma. This chain joins TRBV7-2 and TRBJ2-5; D may be TRBD1 or TRBD2 (6 bases each). This material consisted of tumor tissue, taken from a patient whose treatment included radiotherapy and nephrectomy. The CDR3 region is CASSFGGGGETQYF. CDR3 sequence (DNA): TGTGCCAGCAGCTTCGGAGGAGGGGGAGAGACCCAGTACTTC.